This entry lists 3 T cell receptor beta chains sequenced from one sample in a study of blood T cell repertoires in COVID-19. Sequencing used immunoSEQ multiplex PCR; TCRdb keeps in-frame clones, though not all of them. The repertoire holds fewer than 200,000 clones, with about 88% as singletons. The source material was peripheral blood. These TCRs come from a man between 40 and 49 years old with active or convalescent COVID-19.

The rearrangement uses TRBV16 and TRBJ2-2, with 8 bases fitting TRBD1. Trimming cost V 2 bases and J 6 bases; bases outside gene matches: 2. CDR1 and CDR2 (germline): KGHSY, FQNENV. The CDR3 runs to 14 residues. The CDR3 DNA follows: TGTGCCAGCAGCCAAGAGACAGGGGCCGGGGAGCTGTTTTTT. This sequence encodes CASSQETGAGELFF. Supplemented by reference TRBV16 and TRBJ2-2, the full variable domain reads GEEVAQTPKHLVRGEGQKAKLYCAPIKGHSYVFWYQQVLKNEFKFLISFQNENVFDETGMPKERFSAKCLPNSPCSLEIQATKLEDSAVYFCASSQETGAGELFFGEGSRLTVL.

The chain carries TRBV5-4 and TRBJ1-4; 7 nucleotides line up with TRBD1. V dropped 4 bases and J dropped 4; count of bases not matched to a gene: 4. Germline-derived CDR1 and CDR2 are SGHNT and YYREEE (reference sequence). The CDR3 is 14 amino acids. This CDR3 reads CASSLRQGNEKLFF. DNA of the CDR3: TGTGCCAGCAGCCTCCGACAGGGTAATGAAAAACTGTTTTTT.

This sequence joins TRBV6-5 and TRBJ2-3, with D tentatively TRBD2 (6 bases). The V and J ends lost 6 bases and 1 base respectively, with 14 bases between them. The CDR3 covers 15 residues. In germline, CDR1 is MNHEY, CDR2 SVGAGI. CDR3 bases: TGTGCCAGCAGACAGTATAGCGGACGCACAGATACGCAGTATTTT. This translates into CASRQYSGRTDTQYF.